One and the same sample provided the 18 T cell receptor beta chains below, sequenced in a study of early T cells in non-severe SARS-CoV-2 infection. MiXCR was run by TCRdb on the 5' RACE reads, yielding one entry per CDR3 protein. The sample yields over 30,000 distinct CDR3 sequences, roughly 6.6% seen once. This sample comprised whole blood, obtained at baseline. These receptors all stem from an adult who was a healthcare worker with PCR-confirmed SARS-CoV-2 infection or an uninfected control (not recorded which).

The chain uses TRBV5-1 and TRBJ2-5; 9 bases match TRBD1. Losses at the gene ends were 2 bases for V and 4 bases for J; bases not matched to a gene: 15. The CDR3 spans 18 residues. Germline assignment: CDR1 SGHRS and CDR2 YFSETQ. The CDR3 DNA reads TGCGCCAGCAGCTTAGGGACAGGGAAGCGGAGCCATGGAGAGACCCAGTACTTC. This codes for CASSLGTGKRSHGETQYF.

This clonotype occurred many times. This rearrangement joins TRBV5-4 to TRBJ2-4, with 8 bases fitting TRBD1. Looked up from germline, CDR1 is SGHNT and CDR2 is YYREEE (reference sequence). V shed 4 bases and J 2 bases; nucleotides not matched to a gene: 5. This CDR3 is built from 15 residues. The CDR3 DNA sequence: TGTGCCAGCAGCCAGACAGGGGTGACCAAAAACATTCAGTACTTC. As protein: CASSQTGVTKNIQYF.

This clonotype came up many times. The chain has TRBV6-1 and TRBJ2-7; 8 positions match TRBD2. This CDR3 spans 15 amino acids. With V trimmed by 1 base and J by 7 bases, 9 bases remained unmatched. Germline-derived CDR1 and CDR2 are MNHNS and SASEGT. Written as DNA, the CDR3 is TGTGCCAGCAGTGAAGACCCCGGGAGGGGTGGGGAGCAGTACGTC. Amino acids: CASSEDPGRGGEQYV.

This clonotype was picked up many times. The chain couples TRBV7-2 to TRBJ2-2; a weak D match, TRBD1 (5 bases). V gave up 5 bases and J gave up 1 base, with 5 bases separating them. Per the germline V gene, CDR1 is SGHTA and CDR2 is FQGNSA. The CDR3 extends over 13 amino acids. In nucleotides, the CDR3 is TGTGCCAGCAGCGGACAGAACACCGGGGAGCTGTTTTTT. This translates into CASSGQNTGELFF.

This clonotype was detected many times. The gene calls are TRBV20-1 and TRBJ2-7; TRBD2 matches at 9 bases. V gave up 5 bases and J gave up 2 bases; unmatched junction bases: 10. There are 15 residues in the CDR3. The germline gives CDR1 DFQATT, CDR2 SNEGSKA (reference sequence). The chain's CDR3 is CSALPATSGTYEQYF. CDR3 DNA sequence: TGCAGTGCTCTCCCAGCGACTAGCGGCACCTACGAGCAGTACTTC.

This clonotype was seen more than once but under ten times. The genes are TRBV2 and TRBJ2-1, with D tentatively TRBD2 (5 bases). The CDR3 totals 18 residues. The germline V gene has CDR1 SNHLY and CDR2 FYNNEI. Trimming took 8 bases from V and 3 from J, leaving 26 bases between them. The CDR3 spells CASVPLPPTRGDYNEQFF. For the CDR3, the DNA is TGTGCCAGCGTGCCTCTCCCTCCTACTAGAGGAGACTACAATGAGCAGTTCTTC.

This clonotype has a count of ten or more. The CDR3 DNA reads TGCAGTGCTAGAGATTCAGGGGGCGGCAATCAGCCCCAGCATTTT. Protein sequence: CSARDSGGGNQPQHF. V is TRBV20-1 and J is TRBJ1-5; 8 bases match TRBD1. The CDR3 spans 15 residues. The ends lost 0 bases at V and 2 bases at J; junction bases unmatched: 3. Germline-derived CDR1 and CDR2 are DFQATT and SNEGSKA (reference sequence).

This clonotype was picked up a small number of times. This chain joins TRBV7-2 and TRBJ2-2, with unresolved D. CDR3 length: 16 amino acids. Germline V gives CDR1 SGHTA, CDR2 FQGNSA. The V end lost 5 bases, the J end lost 4 bases, and 17 bases lay between the germline ends. CDR3 DNA: TGTGCCAGCAGCCCCCGGAGTGAAGTGGGCACCGGGGAGCTGTTTTTT. It is translated as CASSPRSEVGTGELFF.

In this sample, this clonotype turned up many times. The V gene is TRBV10-3, the J gene TRBJ1-2; D call uncertain. CDR3 length: 15 residues. V was pared by 3 bases and J by 6 bases, with 17 bases between. Germline V lookup: CDR1 ENHRY, CDR2 SYGVKD. CDR3 sequence: CAISEVRLNLDGYTF. The CDR3, as DNA: TGTGCCATCAGTGAAGTTCGTCTGAACCTCGATGGCTACACCTTC.

This clonotype was found many times. The chain couples TRBV6-2 or TRBV6-3 to TRBJ2-4; the match to TRBD2 covers 8 bases. The length of the CDR3 is 18 residues. Trimming cost V 6 bases and J 1 base; bases outside gene matches: 14. CDR1 is MNHEY, CDR2 SVGEGT, per germline. CDR3 loop: CASRPVLGAGVAKNIQYF. CDR3 in DNA: TGTGCCAGCAGACCTGTGCTGGGAGCGGGAGTTGCCAAAAACATTCAGTACTTC.

This clonotype has a count of ten or more. This chain connects TRBV6-5 to TRBJ2-1; 10 bases agree with TRBD2. With V trimmed by 0 bases and J by 8 bases, 4 bases remained unmatched. Germline V gives CDR1 MNHEY, CDR2 SVGAGI. The CDR3 totals 15 residues. Written as DNA, the CDR3 is TGTGCCAGCAGTTACTCGAGCGGGAGGGCTGATGAGCAGTTCTTC. Translated: CASSYSSGRADEQFF.

This clonotype has only a few counts. This sequence joins TRBV2 and TRBJ2-2; TRBD2 matches at 13 bases. Germline assignment: CDR1 SNHLY and CDR2 FYNNEI. The CDR3 contains 18 residues. The J segment lost 4 bases and the V segment lost 2 bases, leaving 7 bases of the junction unmatched. The CDR3 DNA reads as TGTGCCAGCAGTGAAAGGACTAGCGGGAGTAAATCCACCGGGGAGCTGTTTTTT. It codes for CASSERTSGSKSTGELFF.

This clonotype was counted ten times or more. The V gene is TRBV11-2, the J gene TRBJ2-1; D is unclear. CDR3 length: 17 amino acids. The germline V and J ends were trimmed by 4 bases and 2 bases, with 18 bases remaining between them. Germline lookup yields CDR1 SGHAT and CDR2 FQNNGV. The CDR3 loop reads CASSSISPGLTYNEQFF. The DNA for the CDR3 is TGTGCCAGCAGCTCTATCTCCCCGGGCCTTACCTACAATGAGCAGTTCTTC. The variable domain in full, with the rest retrieved from reference TRBV11-2 and TRBJ2-1, is EAGVAQSPRYKIIEKRQSVAFWCNPISGHATLYWYQQILGQGPKLLIQFQNNGVVDDSQLPKDRFSAERLKGVDSTLKIQPAKLEDSAVYLCASSSISPGLTYNEQFFGPGTRLTVL.

This clonotype showed up just a few times. The chain combines TRBV5-6 with TRBJ2-1; D call uncertain. From germline, CDR1 is SGHDT and CDR2 YYEEEE. The CDR3 contains 14 residues. Trimming stripped 4 bases from V and 9 bases from J, with 17 bases between. CDR3 in amino acids: CASSPPDGNREQFF. CDR3 bases: TGTGCCAGCAGCCCCCCGGATGGCAATCGTGAGCAGTTCTTC.

In its sample, this clonotype was seen many times. The J gene is TRBJ2-3, the V gene TRBV7-2; TRBD2 matches 7 bases. Germline values: CDR1 SGHTA, CDR2 FQGNSA. This CDR3 region has 16 residues. Unmatched junction bases numbered 6, after V lost 3 bases and J lost 0 bases. The CDR3 reads CASSLGGSKSTDTQYF. The CDR3 DNA follows: TGTGCCAGCAGCTTGGGCGGGAGTAAGAGCACAGATACGCAGTATTTT.

This clonotype has just a few counts. This rearrangement joins TRBV7-6 to TRBJ1-2, with D maybe TRBD1 (6 bases). The CDR3 length is 17 residues. Trimming left V 2 bases short and J 2 bases short, with 18 bases between. Germline CDR1 SGHVS, CDR2 FNYEAQ. CDR3 amino acids: CASSLSVKGDLNYGYTF. The CDR3 bases are TGTGCCAGCAGCTTATCGGTAAAGGGGGACCTAAACTATGGCTACACCTTC.

In this sample, this clonotype turned up many times. The chain recombines TRBV20-1 with TRBJ1-6, with 9 bases matching TRBD1. J was trimmed by 7 bases and V by 4 bases; bases with no gene match: 5. The CDR3 length is 14 residues. The germline V gene encodes CDR1 DFQATT and CDR2 SNEGSKA (reference sequence). The CDR3 spells CSAMYGTGNSPLHF. CDR3 sequence (DNA): TGCAGTGCTATGTACGGGACAGGGAATTCACCCCTCCACTTT.

This clonotype appeared many times. The chain links TRBV19 to TRBJ2-5; 7 nucleotides align to TRBD2. V was clipped by 5 bases and J by 4 bases; unmatched bases: 7. The CDR3 totals 14 residues. Looked up from germline, CDR1 is LNHDA and CDR2 is SQIVND (reference sequence). The CDR3 bases are TGTGCCAGTAGTGAGACTAGCCGGGGAGAGACCCAGTACTTC. This gives the protein CASSETSRGETQYF.